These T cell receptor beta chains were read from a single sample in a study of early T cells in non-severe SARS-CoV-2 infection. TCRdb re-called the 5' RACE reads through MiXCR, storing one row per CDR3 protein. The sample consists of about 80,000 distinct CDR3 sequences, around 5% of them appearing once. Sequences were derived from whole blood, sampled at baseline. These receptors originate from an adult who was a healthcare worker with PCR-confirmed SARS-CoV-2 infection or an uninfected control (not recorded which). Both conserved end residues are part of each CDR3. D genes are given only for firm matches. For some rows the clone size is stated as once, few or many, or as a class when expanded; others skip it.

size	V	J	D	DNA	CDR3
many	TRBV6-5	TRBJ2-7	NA	TGTGCCAGCAGTTTCTACAGGGCGGGGGAGCAGTACTTC	CASSFYRAGEQYF
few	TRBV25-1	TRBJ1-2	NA	TGTGCCAGCAGTGATACCCACCCAGGGAACTATGGCTACACCTTC	CASSDTHPGNYGYTF
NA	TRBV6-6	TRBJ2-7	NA	TGTGCCAGCAGTTACGGAACCGGACACCTTTACGAGCAGTACTTC	CASSYGTGHLYEQYF
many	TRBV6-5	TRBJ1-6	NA	TGTGCCAGCAGCTCCGTGACCAATTCACCCCTCCACTTT	CASSSVTNSPLHF
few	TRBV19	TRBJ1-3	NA	TGTGCCAGTAGTACCGACAGCGGAAACACCATATATTTT	CASSTDSGNTIYF
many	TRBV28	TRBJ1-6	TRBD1	TGTGCCAGCAAGGGAGGGACAGGGCAGAATTCACCCCTCCACTTT	CASKGGTGQNSPLHF
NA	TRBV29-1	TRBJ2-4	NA	TGCAGCGTTGTCTCGTTGGCCCGGAGGAACAACATTCAGTACTTC	CSVVSLARRNNIQYF
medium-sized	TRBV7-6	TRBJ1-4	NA	TGTGCCAGCAAACTATACGGGTCTTGGACAGCAACTAATGAAAAACTGTTTTTT	CASKLYGSWTATNEKLFF
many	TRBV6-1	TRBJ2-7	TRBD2	TGTGCCAGCAGTGAAGCGGGGGGGTATGGGATCTCCTACGAGCAGTACTTC	CASSEAGGYGISYEQYF
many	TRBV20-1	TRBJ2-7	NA	TGCAGTGTCCGCAGGGGCGCCAACTACGAGCAGTACTTC	CSVRRGANYEQYF
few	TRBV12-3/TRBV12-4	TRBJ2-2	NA	TGTGCCAGCACCCGGGCCACCGGGGAGCTGTTTTTT	CASTRATGELFF
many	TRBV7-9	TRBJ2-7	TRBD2	TGTGCCAGCAGCTCACGAGGGACTAGTCCTCTTACGGAGCAGTACTTC	CASSSRGTSPLTEQYF
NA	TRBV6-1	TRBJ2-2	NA	TGTGCCAGCAACCCGTTCCCAGGCGCCGGGGAGCTGTTTTTT	CASNPFPGAGELFF
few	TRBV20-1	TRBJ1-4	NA	TGCAGTACCGAGGGGGGCGCAAACGAAAAACTGTTTTTT	CSTEGGANEKLFF
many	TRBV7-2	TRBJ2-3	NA	TGTGCCAGCAGCTTAGGGGGGGCGGGCCCTAGCACAGATACGCAGTATTTT	CASSLGGAGPSTDTQYF
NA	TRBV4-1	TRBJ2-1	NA	TGCGCCAGCAGCCAGAAGGAGAGACGGGCCTACCACAATGAGCAGTTCTTC	CASSQKERRAYHNEQFF
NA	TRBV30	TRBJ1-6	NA	TGTGCCTGGAGTGTAGGGTCGGGTAATTCACCCCTCCACTTT	CAWSVGSGNSPLHF
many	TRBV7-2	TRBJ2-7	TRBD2	TGTGCCAGCAGCTTGGGACTAGCGCTTTACGAGCAGTACTTC	CASSLGLALYEQYF
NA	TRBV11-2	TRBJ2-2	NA	TGTGTCAGCAGCTCAAAAGGCGAAGCGGCGAACACCGGGGAGCTGTTTTTT	CVSSSKGEAANTGELFF
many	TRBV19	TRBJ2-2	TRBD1	TGTGCCAGTAAAAGGGGGCAGAGCACCGGGGAGCTGTTTTTT	CASKRGQSTGELFF
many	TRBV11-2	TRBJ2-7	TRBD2	TGTGCCAGCAGCTTAGATCTTGCTAGCGGGAGTCTCGAGCAGTACTTC	CASSLDLASGSLEQYF
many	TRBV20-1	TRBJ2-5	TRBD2	TGCAGTGCTAGCGGACTAGCGGGAGTGAGTCAAGAGACCCAGTACTTC	CSASGLAGVSQETQYF
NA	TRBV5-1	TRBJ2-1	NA	TGCGCCAGCGCCGCAGGGACTAATGAGCAGTTCTTC	CASAAGTNEQFF
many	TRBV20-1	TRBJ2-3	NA	TGCAGTGCTAGAGACCCAGCTAGCACAGATACGCAGTATTTT	CSARDPASTDTQYF